Listed here is a single T cell receptor beta chain. Its specific antigen is unknown. Base-call qualities are not available, and no considerably larger clone is one nucleotide away. This sample was included in a study of early stage breast cancer tumors (dated by TCRdb to 2017 to 2019). A note on the overall study: Of the 15 to 20 invasive breast tumors, about a dozen were found to be estrogen receptor-positive, progesterone receptor-positive and HER2-negative. A total of about 2,800,000 templates, representing 1,097,674 unique clonotypes, were detected across all samples. About 70% of the 12 ER+/PR+/HER2- tumors were invasive ductal carcinomas, while the other four were invasive lobular carcinomas. A read coverage of roughly 10-fold per sample was achieved on average.

Overall study results and their limits: Tumors showed about 2.3-fold higher T cell density and higher clonality than adjacent normal breast tissue. Because the cohort was small, analysis by tumor subtype was not possible. Enriched TCRB sequences shared across patients were mostly commonly generated sequences, unlikely to play an important role in the tumor microenvironment. Chain pairing and functional markers such as CD4, CD8 and FOXP3 were missed by bulk genomic DNA sequencing of unsorted cells. Greater similarity was observed between blood and normal breast repertoires than between blood and tumor repertoires, and tumor was distinguished from normal in about 90% of the 16 patients when each tissue was compared with blood.

The study profiled bulk TCR beta-chain repertoires in matched peripheral blood, tumor and adjacent normal breast tissue taken from fewer than 20 patients with early-stage breast cancer. Before surgery, about 5-10 mL of whole blood was collected in EDTA tubes and processed within 2 hours. Ficoll-Paque centrifugation in SepMate-50 tubes was used to isolate peripheral blood mononuclear cells. PBMCs were cryopreserved in about 90% FBS with around 10% DMSO in aliquots of roughly 1.9 to 4.5 million cells and stored in liquid nitrogen. Genomic DNA was extracted with the Qiagen AllPrep DNA/RNA Mini kit. Each sample was amplified in two independent genomic DNA replicates, using about 0.52 ug for blood and around 1.4 ug for tumor or normal breast. TCRB sequencing of genomic DNA was carried out with the ImmunoSeq Intro kit according to the manufacturer's instructions. The multiplex PCR ran for around 33 cycles using proprietary primers and spike-in control sequences for absolute quantification. Single-end 150-bp reads were used to sequence an 87-bp fragment covering the CDR3 and the flanking V and J genes. Seven samples, with two replicates for each sample, were multiplexed per lane of an Illumina MiSeq using version 3.0 chemistry. Regarding the original processing steps: Raw data were processed with the vendor's proprietary pipeline, and both replicates were merged into a single result per sample. Productive rearrangements sharing the V-gene family, CDR3 amino acid sequence and J-gene segment were defined as clonotypes. Clonality was computed as 1 minus the normalized Shannon entropy (Pielou evenness) of TCRB abundances. To estimate T cell density, the total number of templates was divided by the input cell count, which was inferred from how much DNA went in. Total repertoire diversity and clonality were estimated with Recon using default parameters. A clonotype was considered tumor-enriched if its abundance in tumor exceeded 0.1% and was at least 32-fold higher than its abundance in normal breast. The source is immuneACCESS, and TCRdb retained only in-frame sequences with V and J called. Part of the clones is not carried over; for the studies checked, unresolved V genes explain less than half of this, and the remainder is unexplained. V, J and clone size are taken as reported in that table, and D and trimming were inferred from the DNA itself. Counted in this sample were about 31,000 clones; around 67% of them appeared once. The ten biggest clones cover around 4.6% of the sample.

This clonotype was sampled from a person aged 35-50 years with breast cancer. Sequenced sample: blood.

The CDR3 protein sequence reads: CASSQNFIAGGDYEQYF. The DNA sequence follows: TGTGCCAGCAGCCAAAATTTCATAGCGGGAGGCGACTACGAGCAGTACTTC. The rearrangement joined TRBV7-2 to TRBJ2-7; TRBD2 aligns with 10 central bases. As encoded in the germline V gene, CDR1 is SGHTA while CDR2 is FQGNSA. Here V drops 5 bases and J drops 3 bases, and the junction holds 13 bases not matched to any gene. From cysteine to phenylalanine, the CDR3 is 17 amino acids long. Only CDR3 DNA remains: 51 bases, in frame from the first base.